A few counts support the clone carrying this TCR beta chain. These data originate in a study of T cells in Graves' hyperthyroidism and ophthalmopathy. TCR beta CDR3 regions were amplified from RNA transcripts. TCR CDR3 regions were first amplified by RT-PCR with HTBI primers. TCRdb re-called the multiplex PCR reads with MiXCR, one entry per CDR3 protein. The table records hundreds of thousands of distinct CDR3 sequences, around 15% of them present only once. CDR1 and CDR2 (germline): SGHRS, YFSETQ. V lost 4 bases and J lost 4; bases outside the gene matches: 12. CDR3 length: 16 amino acids. This sequence was found in a woman under 30 with Graves' hyperthyroidism. The sequencing sample was made of blood. This rearrangement joins TRBV5-1 to TRBJ1-1, with 8 bases identical to TRBD1. DNA of the CDR3: TGCGCCAGCAGCCGCGGACAGGGAGGACGCGGCACTGAAGCTTTCTTT. Encoded protein: CASSRGQGGRGTEAFF.